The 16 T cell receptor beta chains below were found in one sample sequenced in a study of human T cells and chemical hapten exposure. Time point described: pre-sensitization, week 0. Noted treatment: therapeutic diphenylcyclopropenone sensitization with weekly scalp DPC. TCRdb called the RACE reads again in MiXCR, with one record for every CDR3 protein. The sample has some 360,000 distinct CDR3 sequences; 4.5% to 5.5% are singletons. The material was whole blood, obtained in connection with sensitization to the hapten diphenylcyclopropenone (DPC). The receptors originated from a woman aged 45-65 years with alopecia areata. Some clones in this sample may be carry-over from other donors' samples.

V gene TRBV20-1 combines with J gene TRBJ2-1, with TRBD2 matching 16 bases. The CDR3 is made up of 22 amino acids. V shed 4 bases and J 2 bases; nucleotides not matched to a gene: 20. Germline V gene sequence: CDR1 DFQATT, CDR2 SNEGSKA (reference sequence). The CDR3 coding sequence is TGCAGTGCTATTAACCCGGGACTAGCGGGAGGGCCACTATCAAGGACCTACAATGAGCAGTTCTTC. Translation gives CSAINPGLAGGPLSRTYNEQFF.

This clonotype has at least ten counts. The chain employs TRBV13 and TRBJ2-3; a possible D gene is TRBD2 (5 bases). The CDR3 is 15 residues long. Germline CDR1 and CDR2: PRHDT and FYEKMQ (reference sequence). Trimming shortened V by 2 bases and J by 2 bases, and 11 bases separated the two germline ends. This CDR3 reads CASSLKRENTDTQYF. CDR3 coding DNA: TGTGCCAGCAGCTTAAAACGGGAAAACACAGATACGCAGTATTTT.

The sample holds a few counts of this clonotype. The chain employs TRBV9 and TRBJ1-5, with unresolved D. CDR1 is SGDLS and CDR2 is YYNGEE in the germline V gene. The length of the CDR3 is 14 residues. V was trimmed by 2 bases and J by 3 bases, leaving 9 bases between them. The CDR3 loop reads CASSVGVVNQPQHF. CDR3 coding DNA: TGTGCCAGCAGCGTCGGGGTCGTCAATCAGCCCCAGCATTTT. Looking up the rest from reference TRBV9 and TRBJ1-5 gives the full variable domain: DSGVTQTPKHLITATGQRVTLRCSPRSGDLSVYWYQQSLDQGLQFLIQYYNGEERAKGNILERFSAQQFPDLHSELNLSSLELGDSALYFCASSVGVVNQPQHFGDGTRLSIL.

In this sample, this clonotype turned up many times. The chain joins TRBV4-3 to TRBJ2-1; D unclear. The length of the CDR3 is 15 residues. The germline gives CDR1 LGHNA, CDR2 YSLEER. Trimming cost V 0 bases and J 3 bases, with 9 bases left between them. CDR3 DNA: TGCGCCAGCAGCCAAGATTATGCTAGCTACAATGAGCAGTTCTTC. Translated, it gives CASSQDYASYNEQFF.

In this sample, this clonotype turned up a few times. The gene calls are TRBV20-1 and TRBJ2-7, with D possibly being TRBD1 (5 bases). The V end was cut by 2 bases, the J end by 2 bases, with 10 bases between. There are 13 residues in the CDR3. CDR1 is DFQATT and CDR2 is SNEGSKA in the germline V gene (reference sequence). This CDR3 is CSARLTATYEQYF. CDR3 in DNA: TGCAGTGCTAGATTGACAGCCACCTACGAGCAGTACTTC.

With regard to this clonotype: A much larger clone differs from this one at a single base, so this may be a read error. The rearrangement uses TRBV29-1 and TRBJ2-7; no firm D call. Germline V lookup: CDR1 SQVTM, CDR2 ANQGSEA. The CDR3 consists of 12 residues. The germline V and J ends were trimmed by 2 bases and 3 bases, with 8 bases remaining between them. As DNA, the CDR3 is TGCAGCGTTGAAAACAGCCTCTACGAGCAGTACTTC. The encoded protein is CSVENSLYEQYF.

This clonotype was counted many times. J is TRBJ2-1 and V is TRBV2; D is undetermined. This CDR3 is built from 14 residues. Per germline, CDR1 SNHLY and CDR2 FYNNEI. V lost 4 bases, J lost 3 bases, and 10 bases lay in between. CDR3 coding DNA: TGTGCCAGCAGTGCTATCAGGATCTACAATGAGCAGTTCTTC. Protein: CASSAIRIYNEQFF. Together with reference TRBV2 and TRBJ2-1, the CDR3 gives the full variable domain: EPEVTQTPSHQVTQMGQEVILRCVPISNHLYFYWYRQILGQKVEFLVSFYNNEISEKSEIFDDQFSVERPDGSNFTLKIRSTKLEDSAMYFCASSAIRIYNEQFFGPGTRLTVL.

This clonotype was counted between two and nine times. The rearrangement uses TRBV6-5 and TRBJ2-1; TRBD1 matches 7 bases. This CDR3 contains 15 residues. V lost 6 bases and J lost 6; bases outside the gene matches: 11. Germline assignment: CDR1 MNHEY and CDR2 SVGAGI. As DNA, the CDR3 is TGTGCCAGCAGCTCAGACAGGGAGTGGATCAATGAGCAGTTCTTC. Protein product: CASSSDREWINEQFF.

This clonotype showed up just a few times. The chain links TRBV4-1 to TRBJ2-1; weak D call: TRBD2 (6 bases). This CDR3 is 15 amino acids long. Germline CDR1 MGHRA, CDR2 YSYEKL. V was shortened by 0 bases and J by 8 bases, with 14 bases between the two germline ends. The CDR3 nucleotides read TGCGCCAGCAGCCAAGAGGACGGGGGAAGCTATGAGCAGTTCTTC. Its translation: CASSQEDGGSYEQFF.

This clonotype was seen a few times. CDR3 loop: CASSLNPGTSGEYEQYF. The CDR3 DNA reads as TGTGCCAGCAGCTTAAATCCGGGGACTAGCGGGGAGTACGAGCAGTACTTC. The V gene is TRBV7-9, the J gene TRBJ2-7; 13 bases are shared with TRBD2. CDR3 length: 17 residues. The V segment lost 2 bases and the J segment 4 bases; nucleotides outside the gene matches: 8. Germline V CDR1 and CDR2: SEHNR, FQNEAQ (reference sequence).

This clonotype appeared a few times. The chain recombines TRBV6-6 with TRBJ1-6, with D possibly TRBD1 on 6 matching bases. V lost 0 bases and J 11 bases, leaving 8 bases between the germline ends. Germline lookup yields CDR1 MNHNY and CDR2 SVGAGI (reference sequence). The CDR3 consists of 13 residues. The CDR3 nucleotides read TGTGCCAGCAGTTACTCAGGGGGGCCACCCCTCCACTTT. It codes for CASSYSGGPPLHF.

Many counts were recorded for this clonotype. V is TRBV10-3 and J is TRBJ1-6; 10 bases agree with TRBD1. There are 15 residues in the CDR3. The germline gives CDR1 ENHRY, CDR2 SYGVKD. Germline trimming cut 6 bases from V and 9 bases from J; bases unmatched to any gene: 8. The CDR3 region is CAISEGQGKGSPLHF. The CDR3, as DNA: TGTGCCATCAGCGAGGGACAGGGGAAGGGTTCACCCCTCCACTTT.

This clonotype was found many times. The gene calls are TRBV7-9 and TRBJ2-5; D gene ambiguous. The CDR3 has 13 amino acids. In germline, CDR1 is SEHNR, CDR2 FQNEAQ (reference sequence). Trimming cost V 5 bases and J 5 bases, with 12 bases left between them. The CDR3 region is CASSLDSRETQYF. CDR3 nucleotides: TGTGCCAGCAGCCTAGACTCCCGGGAGACCCAGTACTTC.

The CDR3 DNA sequence: TGTGCTAGTGGAGTCCCGACCATCAGCGGACTTGAAGCTTTCTTT. It is translated as CASGVPTISGLEAFF. The chain carries TRBV12-5 and TRBJ1-1, with D hard to call. There are 15 residues in the CDR3. From germline, CDR1 is LGHNT and CDR2 FRNRAP. Trimming removed 6 bases from V and 7 bases from J, with 21 bases in between.

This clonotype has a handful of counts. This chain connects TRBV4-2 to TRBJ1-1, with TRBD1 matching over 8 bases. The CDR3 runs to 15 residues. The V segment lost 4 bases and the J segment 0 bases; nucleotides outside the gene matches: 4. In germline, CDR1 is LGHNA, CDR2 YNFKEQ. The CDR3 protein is CASSPTDRVNTEAFF. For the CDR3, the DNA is TGTGCCAGCAGCCCAACGGACAGGGTGAACACTGAAGCTTTCTTT.

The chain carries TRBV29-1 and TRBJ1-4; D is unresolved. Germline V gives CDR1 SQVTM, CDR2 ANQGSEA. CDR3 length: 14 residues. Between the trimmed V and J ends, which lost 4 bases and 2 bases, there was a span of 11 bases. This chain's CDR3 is CSVGLLRTNEKLFF. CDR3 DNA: TGCAGCGTTGGGTTACTTCGGACTAATGAAAAACTGTTTTTT.